Given below is one T cell receptor beta chain in context. No antigen is known for it. This record comes from a study of T cell responses to AZD1222 COVID-19 vaccine. Study-level background: Both about-4-week and about-12-week second-dose recipients were combined. Study-level results: Only 5 to 7 AZD1222 recipients were seropositive at baseline.

Germline-derived CDR1 and CDR2 are SGHTA and FQGTGA. This CDR3 contains 14 residues. V dropped 4 bases and J dropped 2 bases, with 11 bases sitting between them. Sequencing used immunoSEQ multiplex PCR; TCRdb keeps in-frame clones, though not all of them. The sample consists of some 120,000 clones, roughly 88% of them appearing once. Sequenced material: peripheral blood, taken on day 0 of AZD1222 vaccination. The clonotype originates from an adult in good health. J is TRBJ1-1 and V is TRBV7-3; no clear D. This CDR3 is CASSSTRLNTEAFF. CDR3 DNA: TGTGCCAGCAGCTCGACACGTCTTAACACTGAAGCTTTCTTT.